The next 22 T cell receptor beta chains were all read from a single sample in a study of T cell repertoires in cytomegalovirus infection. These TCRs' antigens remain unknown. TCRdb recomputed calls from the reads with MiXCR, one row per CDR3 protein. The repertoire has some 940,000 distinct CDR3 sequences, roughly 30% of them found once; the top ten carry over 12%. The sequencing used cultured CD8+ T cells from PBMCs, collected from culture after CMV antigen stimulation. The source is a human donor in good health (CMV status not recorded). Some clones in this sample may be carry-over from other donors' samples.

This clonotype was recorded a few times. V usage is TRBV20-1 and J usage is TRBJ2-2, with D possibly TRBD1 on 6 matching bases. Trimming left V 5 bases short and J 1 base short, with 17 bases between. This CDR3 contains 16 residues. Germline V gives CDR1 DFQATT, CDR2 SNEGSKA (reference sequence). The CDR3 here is CSAAPSGAGNTGELFF. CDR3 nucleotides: TGCAGTGCTGCCCCCTCAGGGGCGGGGAACACCGGGGAGCTGTTTTTT.

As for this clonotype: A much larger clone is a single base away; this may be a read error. This CDR3 is CANSLEVGTNYGYTF. The CDR3 nucleotides read TGTGCCAACAGCTTAGAAGTTGGCACCAACTATGGCTACACCTTC. The rearrangement joins TRBV7-6 to TRBJ1-2; no firm D call. CDR1 and CDR2 (germline): SGHVS, FNYEAQ. This CDR3 is 15 amino acids long. The variable domain in full, completed from reference TRBV7-6 and TRBJ1-2, reads GAGVSQSPRYKVTKRGQDVALRCDPISGHVSLYWYRQALGQGPEFLTYFNYEAQQDKSGLPNDRFSAERPEGSISTLTIQRTEQRDSAMYRCANSLEVGTNYGYTFGSGTRLTVV.

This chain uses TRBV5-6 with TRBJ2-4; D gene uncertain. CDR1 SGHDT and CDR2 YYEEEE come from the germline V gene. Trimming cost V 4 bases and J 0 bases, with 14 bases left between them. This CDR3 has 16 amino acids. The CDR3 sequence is CASSPPRGLAKNIQYF. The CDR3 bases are TGTGCCAGCAGCCCACCCCGTGGGCTAGCCAAAAACATTCAGTACTTC.

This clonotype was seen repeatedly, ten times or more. This chain's CDR3 is CASSRQVYTGELFF. The CDR3 DNA is TGTGCCAGCAGTCGACAGGTTTACACCGGGGAGCTGTTTTTT. The rearrangement uses TRBV12-3 or TRBV12-4 and TRBJ2-2; perhaps TRBD1 as D (6 bases). The ends were cut back, 5 bases at V and 3 bases at J, with 10 bases in the middle. The length of the CDR3 is 14 residues.

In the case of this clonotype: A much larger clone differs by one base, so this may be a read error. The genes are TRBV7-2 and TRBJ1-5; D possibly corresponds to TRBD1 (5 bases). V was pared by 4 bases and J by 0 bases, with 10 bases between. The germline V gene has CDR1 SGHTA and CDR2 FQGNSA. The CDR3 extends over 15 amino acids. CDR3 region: CASSSTEHSNQPQHF. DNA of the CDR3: TGTGCCAGCAGCTCGACAGAGCATAGCAATCAGCCCCAGCATTTT. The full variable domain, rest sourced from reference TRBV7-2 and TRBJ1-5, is GAGVSQSPSNKVTEKGKDVELRCDPISGHTALYWYRQSLGQGLEFLIYFQGNSAPDKSGLPSDRFSAERTGGSVSTLTIQRTQQEDSAVYLCASSSTEHSNQPQHFGDGTRLSIL.

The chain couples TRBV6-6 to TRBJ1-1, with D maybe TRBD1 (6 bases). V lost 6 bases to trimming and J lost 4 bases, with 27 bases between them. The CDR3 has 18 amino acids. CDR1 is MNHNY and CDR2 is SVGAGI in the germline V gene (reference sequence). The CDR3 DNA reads TGTGCCAGCAGCCTGGGCGCGGGGGCCGGGTGGGGGACCACTGAAGCTTTCTTT. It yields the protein CASSLGAGAGWGTTEAFF.

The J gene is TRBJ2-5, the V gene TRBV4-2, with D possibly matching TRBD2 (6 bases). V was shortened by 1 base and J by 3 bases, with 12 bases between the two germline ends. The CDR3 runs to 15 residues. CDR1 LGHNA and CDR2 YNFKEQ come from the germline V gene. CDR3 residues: CASSQGGSGEETQYF. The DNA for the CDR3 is TGTGCCAGCAGCCAAGGCGGTAGCGGAGAAGAGACCCAGTACTTC.

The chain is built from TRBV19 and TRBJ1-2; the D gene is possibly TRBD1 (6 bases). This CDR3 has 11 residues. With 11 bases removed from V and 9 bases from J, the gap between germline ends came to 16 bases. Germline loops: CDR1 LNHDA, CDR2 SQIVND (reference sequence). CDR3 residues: CAGLQGRSYTF. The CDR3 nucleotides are TGTGCCGGCTTACAGGGAAGGAGCTACACCTTC. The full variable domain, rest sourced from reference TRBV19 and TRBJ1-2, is DGGITQSPKYLFRKEGQNVTLSCEQNLNHDAMYWYRQDPGQGLRLIYYSQIVNDFQKGDIAEGYSVSREKKESFPLTVTSAQKNPTAFYLCAGLQGRSYTFGSGTRLTVV.

CDR3 protein: CASTRSSYNEQFF. In DNA, the CDR3 is TGTGCCAGCACCAGGAGCTCCTACAATGAGCAGTTCTTC. The rearrangement joins TRBV2 to TRBJ2-1; D unclear. The V end was cut by 7 bases, the J end by 0 bases, with 7 bases between. Germline loops: CDR1 SNHLY, CDR2 FYNNEI. The CDR3 has 13 amino acids.

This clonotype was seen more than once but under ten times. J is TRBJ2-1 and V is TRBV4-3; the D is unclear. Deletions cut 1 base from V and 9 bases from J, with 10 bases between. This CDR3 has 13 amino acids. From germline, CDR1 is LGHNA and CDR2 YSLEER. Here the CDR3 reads CASSQAEQLEQFF. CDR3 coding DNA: TGCGCCAGCAGCCAAGCTGAGCAGCTTGAGCAGTTCTTC.

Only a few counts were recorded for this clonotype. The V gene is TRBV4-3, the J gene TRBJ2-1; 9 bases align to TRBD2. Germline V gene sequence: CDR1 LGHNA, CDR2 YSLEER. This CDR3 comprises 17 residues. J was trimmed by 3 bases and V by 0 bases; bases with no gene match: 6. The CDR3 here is CASSQDRAGGLYNEQFF. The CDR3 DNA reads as TGCGCCAGCAGCCAAGATAGAGCGGGGGGTCTCTACAATGAGCAGTTCTTC.

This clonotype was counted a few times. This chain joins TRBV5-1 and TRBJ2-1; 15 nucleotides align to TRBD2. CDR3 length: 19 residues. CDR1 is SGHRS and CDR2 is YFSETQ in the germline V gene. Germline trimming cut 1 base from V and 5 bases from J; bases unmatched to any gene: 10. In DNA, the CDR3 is TGCGCCAGCAGCTTGTACTGGACTAGCGGGGGGGCCGTCGACAATGAGCAGTTCTTC. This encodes CASSLYWTSGGAVDNEQFF.

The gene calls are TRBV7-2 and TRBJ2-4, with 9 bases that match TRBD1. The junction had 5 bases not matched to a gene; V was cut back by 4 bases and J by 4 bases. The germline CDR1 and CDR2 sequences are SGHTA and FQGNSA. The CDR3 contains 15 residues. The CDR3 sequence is CASSYRGQGKNIQYF. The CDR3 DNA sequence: TGTGCCAGCAGCTACCGGGGACAGGGTAAAAACATTCAGTACTTC.

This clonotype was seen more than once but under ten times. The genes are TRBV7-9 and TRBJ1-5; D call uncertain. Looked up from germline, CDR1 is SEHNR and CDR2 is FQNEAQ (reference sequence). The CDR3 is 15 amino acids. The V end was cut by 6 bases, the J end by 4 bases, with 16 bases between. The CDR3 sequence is CASSYDDTTNQPQHF. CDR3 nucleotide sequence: TGTGCCAGCAGTTACGACGATACCACGAATCAGCCCCAGCATTTT.

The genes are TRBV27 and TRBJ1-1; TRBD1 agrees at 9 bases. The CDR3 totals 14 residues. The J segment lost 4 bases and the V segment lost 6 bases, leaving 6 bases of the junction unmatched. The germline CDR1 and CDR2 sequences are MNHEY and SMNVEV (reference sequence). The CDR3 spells CASRTTGGITEAFF. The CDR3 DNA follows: TGTGCCAGCAGGACCACAGGGGGCATCACTGAAGCTTTCTTT.

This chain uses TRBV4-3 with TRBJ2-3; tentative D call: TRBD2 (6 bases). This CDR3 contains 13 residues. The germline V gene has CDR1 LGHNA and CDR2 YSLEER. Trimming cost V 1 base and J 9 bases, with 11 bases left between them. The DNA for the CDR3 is TGCGCCAGCAGCCAAGTATGGCGGGACACGCAGTATTTT. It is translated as CASSQVWRDTQYF.

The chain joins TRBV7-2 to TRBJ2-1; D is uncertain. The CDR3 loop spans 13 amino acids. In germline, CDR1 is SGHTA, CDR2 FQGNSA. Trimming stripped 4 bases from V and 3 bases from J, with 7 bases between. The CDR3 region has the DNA TGTGCCAGCAGCTCGCCAATCTACAATGAGCAGTTCTTC. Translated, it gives CASSSPIYNEQFF.

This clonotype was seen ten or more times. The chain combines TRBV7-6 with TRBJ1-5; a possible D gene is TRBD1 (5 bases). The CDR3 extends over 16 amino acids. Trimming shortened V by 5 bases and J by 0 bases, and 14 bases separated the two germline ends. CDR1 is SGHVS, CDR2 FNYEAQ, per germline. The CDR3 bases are TGTGCCAGCAGCCCCGGGACGACAGATAGCAATCAGCCCCAGCATTTT. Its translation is CASSPGTTDSNQPQHF.

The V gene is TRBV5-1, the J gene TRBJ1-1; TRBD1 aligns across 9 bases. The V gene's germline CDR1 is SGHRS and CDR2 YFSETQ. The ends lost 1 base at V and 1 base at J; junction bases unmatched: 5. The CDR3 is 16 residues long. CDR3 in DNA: TGCGCCAGCAGCTTGAACACAGGGGGCACGAACACTGAAGCTTTCTTT. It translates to CASSLNTGGTNTEAFF.

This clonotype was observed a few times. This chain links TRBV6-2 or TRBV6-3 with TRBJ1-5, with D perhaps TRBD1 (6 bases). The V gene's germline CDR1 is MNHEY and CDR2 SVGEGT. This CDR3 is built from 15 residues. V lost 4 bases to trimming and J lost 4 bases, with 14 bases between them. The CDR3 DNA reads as TGTGCCAGCAGTTCCGTTCCGGGGGCAAATCAGCCCCAGCATTTT. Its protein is CASSSVPGANQPQHF.

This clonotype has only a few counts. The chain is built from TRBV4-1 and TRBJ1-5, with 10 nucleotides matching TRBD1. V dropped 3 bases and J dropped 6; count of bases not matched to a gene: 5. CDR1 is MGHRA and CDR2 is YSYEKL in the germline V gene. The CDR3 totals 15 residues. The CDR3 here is CASSQDRGAGQPQHF. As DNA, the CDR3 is TGCGCCAGCAGCCAGGACAGGGGGGCGGGTCAGCCCCAGCATTTT.

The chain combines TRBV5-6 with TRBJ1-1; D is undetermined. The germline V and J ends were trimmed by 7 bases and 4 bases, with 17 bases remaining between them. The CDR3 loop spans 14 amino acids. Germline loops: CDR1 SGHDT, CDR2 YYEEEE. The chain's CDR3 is CASGLLGRSTEAFF. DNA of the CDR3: TGTGCCAGCGGTCTTCTAGGGCGGAGCACTGAAGCTTTCTTT.